The clone carrying this TCR beta chain occurred a few times. Its antigen is not known. These data belong to a study of blood T cells in healthy people across ages. CDR3 length: 15 residues. Germline V lookup: CDR1 SGHDT, CDR2 YYEEEE. V was shortened by 1 base and J by 2 bases, with 13 bases between the two germline ends. Notes on the study in general: Roughly linearly, TCR beta diversity per million T cells fell as age increased.

The second PCR ran roughly 6 to 11 cycles with a sample-barcoded 5' primer and J-beta primers. Each of the cDNA molecules was tagged by a template-switch adaptor with 12 random nucleotides. MiXCR, applied by TCRdb to the 5' RACE reads, yields one record per CDR3 protein. Of 780,000 or so distinct CDR3 sequences listed, around three fifths are singletons. The chain couples TRBV5-6 to TRBJ2-7; tentative D call: TRBD1 (6 bases). The material sequenced was blood. The sequence derives from a man between 35 and 55 years old in good health. CDR3 nucleotides: TGTGCCAGCAGCTTGAGGGGGTTTAATCCCTACGAGCAGTACTTC. Translating gives CASSLRGFNPYEQYF.